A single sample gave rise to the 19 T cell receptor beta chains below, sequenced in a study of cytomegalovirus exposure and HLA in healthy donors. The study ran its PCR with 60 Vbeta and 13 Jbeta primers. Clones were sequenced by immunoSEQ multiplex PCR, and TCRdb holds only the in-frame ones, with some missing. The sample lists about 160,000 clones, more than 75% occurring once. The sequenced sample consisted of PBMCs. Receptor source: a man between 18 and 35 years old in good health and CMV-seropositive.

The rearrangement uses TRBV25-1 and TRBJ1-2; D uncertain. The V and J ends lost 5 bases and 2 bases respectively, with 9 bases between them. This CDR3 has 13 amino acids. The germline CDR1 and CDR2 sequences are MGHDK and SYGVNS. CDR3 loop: CASSIRRNYGYTF. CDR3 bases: TGTGCCAGCAGTATCCGCAGAAACTATGGCTACACCTTC.

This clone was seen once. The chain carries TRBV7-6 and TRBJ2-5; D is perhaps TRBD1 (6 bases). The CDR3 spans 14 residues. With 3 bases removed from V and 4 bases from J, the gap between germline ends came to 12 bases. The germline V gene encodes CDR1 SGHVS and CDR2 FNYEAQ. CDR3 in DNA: TGTGCCAGCAGCTTCAGGGGCGTGGGAGAGACCCAGTACTTC. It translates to CASSFRGVGETQYF. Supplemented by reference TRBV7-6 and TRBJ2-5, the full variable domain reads GAGVSQSPRYKVTKRGQDVALRCDPISGHVSLYWYRQALGQGPEFLTYFNYEAQQDKSGLPNDRFSAERPEGSISTLTIQRTEQRDSAMYRCASSFRGVGETQYFGPGTRLLVL.

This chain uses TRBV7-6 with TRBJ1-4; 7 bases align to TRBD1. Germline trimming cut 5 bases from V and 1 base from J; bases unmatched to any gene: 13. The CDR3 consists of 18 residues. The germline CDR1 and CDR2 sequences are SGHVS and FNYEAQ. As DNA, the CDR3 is TGTGCCAGCAGCCTCGGGGGGGGGACAGTACAAACTAATGAAAAACTGTTTTTT. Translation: CASSLGGGTVQTNEKLFF.

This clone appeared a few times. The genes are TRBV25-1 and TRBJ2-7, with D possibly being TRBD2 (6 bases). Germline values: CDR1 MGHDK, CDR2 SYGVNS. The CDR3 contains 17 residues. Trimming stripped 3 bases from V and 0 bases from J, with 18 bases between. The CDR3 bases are TGTGCCAGCAGTGAGCTCACACAAGCCGGGGGCTCCTACGAGCAGTACTTC. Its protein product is CASSELTQAGGSYEQYF.

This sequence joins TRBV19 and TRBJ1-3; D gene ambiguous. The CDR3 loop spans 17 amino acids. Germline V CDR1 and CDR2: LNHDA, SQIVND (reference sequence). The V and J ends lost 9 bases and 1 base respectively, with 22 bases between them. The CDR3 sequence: CASTALGLAASGNTIYF. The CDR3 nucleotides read TGTGCCAGCACCGCATTAGGACTAGCTGCGTCTGGAAACACCATATATTTT.

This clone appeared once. DNA for the CDR3: TGTGCCAGCAGCGAAAAACGTCCCAACTACTCCTACGAGCAGTACTTC. This sequence encodes CASSEKRPNYSYEQYF. This chain joins TRBV21-1 and TRBJ2-7; TRBD2 is the table's D call, not checked against the DNA. TRBV21-1 is assigned pseudogene status. The CDR3 runs to 16 residues.

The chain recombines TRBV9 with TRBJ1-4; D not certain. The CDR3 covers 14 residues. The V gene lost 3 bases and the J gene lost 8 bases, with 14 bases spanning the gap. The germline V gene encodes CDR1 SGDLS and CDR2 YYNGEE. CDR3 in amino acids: CASSGRERTEKLFF. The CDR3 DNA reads TGTGCCAGCAGCGGGAGGGAAAGGACGGAAAAACTGTTTTTT.

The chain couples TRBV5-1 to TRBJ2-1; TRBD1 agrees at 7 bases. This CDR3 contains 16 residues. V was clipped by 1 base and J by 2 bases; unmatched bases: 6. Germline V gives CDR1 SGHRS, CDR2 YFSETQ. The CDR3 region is CASSLIPGTAYNEQFF. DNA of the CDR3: TGCGCCAGCAGCTTGATTCCCGGGACAGCCTACAATGAGCAGTTCTTC.

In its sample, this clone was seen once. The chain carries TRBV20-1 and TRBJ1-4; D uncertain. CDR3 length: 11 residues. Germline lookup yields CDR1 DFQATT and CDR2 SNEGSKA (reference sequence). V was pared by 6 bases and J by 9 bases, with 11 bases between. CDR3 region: CSARQVKKLFF. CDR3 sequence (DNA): TGCAGTGCACGACAAGTCAAAAAACTGTTTTTT.

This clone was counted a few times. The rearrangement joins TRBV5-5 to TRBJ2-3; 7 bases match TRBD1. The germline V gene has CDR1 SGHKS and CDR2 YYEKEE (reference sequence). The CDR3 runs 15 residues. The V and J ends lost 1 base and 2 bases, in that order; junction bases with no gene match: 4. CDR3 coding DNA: TGTGCCAGCAGCTTGTTGACAGGGACCACAGATACGCAGTATTTT. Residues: CASSLLTGTTDTQYF. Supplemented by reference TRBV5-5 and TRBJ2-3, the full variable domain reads DAGVTQSPTHLIKTRGQQVTLRCSPISGHKSVSWYQQVLGQGPQFIFQYYEKEERGRGNFPDRFSARQFPNYSSELNVNALLLGDSALYLCASSLLTGTTDTQYFGPGTRLTVL.

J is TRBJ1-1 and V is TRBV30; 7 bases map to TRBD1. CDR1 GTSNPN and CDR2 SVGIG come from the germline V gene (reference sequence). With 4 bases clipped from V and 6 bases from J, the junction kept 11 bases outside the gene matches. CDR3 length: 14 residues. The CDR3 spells CAWKRTGFVAEAFF. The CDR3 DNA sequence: TGTGCCTGGAAAAGGACAGGCTTCGTCGCTGAAGCTTTCTTT.

The CDR3: CASIMTGTGELFF. Here the CDR3 DNA reads TGTGCCAGCATTATGACAGGCACCGGGGAGCTGTTTTTT. The gene calls are TRBV13 and TRBJ2-2, with D possibly matching TRBD1 (6 bases). Trimming cost V 7 bases and J 4 bases, with 10 bases left between them. Germline assignment: CDR1 PRHDT and CDR2 FYEKMQ (reference sequence). The CDR3 runs to 13 residues.

The CDR3 region is CASSGQGGNTEAFF. As DNA, the CDR3 is TGTGCCAGCAGTGGGCAGGGGGGGAACACTGAAGCTTTCTTT. V gene TRBV2 combines with J gene TRBJ1-1, with TRBD1 identical over 7 bases. V dropped 4 bases and J dropped 1; count of bases not matched to a gene: 3. The CDR3 runs to 14 residues. Germline assignment: CDR1 SNHLY and CDR2 FYNNEI.

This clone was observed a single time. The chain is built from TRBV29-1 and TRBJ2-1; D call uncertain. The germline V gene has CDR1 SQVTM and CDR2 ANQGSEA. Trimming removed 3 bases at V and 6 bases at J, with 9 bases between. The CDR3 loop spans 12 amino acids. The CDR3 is CSVDEEGNEQFF. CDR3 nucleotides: TGCAGCGTTGATGAGGAAGGCAATGAGCAGTTCTTC.

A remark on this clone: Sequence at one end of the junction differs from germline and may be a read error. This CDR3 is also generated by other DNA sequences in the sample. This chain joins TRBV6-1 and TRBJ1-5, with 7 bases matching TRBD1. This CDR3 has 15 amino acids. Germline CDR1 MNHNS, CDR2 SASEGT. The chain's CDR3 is CASSEAPAGGQPQHF. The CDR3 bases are TGCGCCAGCAGTGAAGCCCCCGCAGGGGGACAGCCCCAGCATTTT.

CDR3 amino acids: CASSLRLAGVNEQFF. The CDR3 DNA follows: TGTGCCAGCAGCTTGAGATTAGCGGGAGTCAATGAGCAGTTCTTC. This chain links TRBV5-5 with TRBJ2-1, with 9 nucleotides matching TRBD2. CDR1 is SGHKS and CDR2 is YYEKEE in the germline V gene (reference sequence). The CDR3 length is 15 residues. Unmatched junction bases numbered 5, after V lost 1 base and J lost 6 bases.

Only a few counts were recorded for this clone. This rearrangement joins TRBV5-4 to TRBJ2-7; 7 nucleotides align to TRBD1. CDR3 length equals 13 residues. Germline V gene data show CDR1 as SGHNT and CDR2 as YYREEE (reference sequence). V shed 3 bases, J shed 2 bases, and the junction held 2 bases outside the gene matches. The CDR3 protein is CASSSGQPYEQYF. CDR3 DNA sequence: TGTGCCAGCAGCTCGGGACAGCCCTACGAGCAGTACTTC.

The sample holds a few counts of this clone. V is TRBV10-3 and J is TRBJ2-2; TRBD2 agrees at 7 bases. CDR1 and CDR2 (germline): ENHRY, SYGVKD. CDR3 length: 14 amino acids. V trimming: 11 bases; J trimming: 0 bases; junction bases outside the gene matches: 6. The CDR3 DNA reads TGTGCCGTAAGGGCGGGGGCGAACACCGGGGAGCTGTTTTTT. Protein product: CAVRAGANTGELFF.

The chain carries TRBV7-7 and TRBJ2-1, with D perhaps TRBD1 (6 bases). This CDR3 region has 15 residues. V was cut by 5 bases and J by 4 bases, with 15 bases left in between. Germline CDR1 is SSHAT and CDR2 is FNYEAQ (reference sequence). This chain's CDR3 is CASSQGLREYNEQFF. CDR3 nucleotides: TGTGCCAGCAGCCAGGGGTTGAGGGAATACAATGAGCAGTTCTTC.